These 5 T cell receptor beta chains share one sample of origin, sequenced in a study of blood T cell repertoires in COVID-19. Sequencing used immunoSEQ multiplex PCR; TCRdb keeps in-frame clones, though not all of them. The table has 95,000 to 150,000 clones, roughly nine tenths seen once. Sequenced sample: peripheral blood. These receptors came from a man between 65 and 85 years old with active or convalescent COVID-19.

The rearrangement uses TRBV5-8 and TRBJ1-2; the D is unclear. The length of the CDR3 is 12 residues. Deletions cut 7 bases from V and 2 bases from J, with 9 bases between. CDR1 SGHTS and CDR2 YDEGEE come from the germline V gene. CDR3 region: CASAQSNYGYTF. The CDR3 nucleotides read TGTGCCAGCGCCCAGTCCAACTATGGCTACACCTTC.

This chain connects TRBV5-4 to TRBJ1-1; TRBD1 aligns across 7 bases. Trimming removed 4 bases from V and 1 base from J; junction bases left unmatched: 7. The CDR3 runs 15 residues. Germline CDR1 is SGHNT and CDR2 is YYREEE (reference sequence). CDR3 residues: CASSQRQGTNTEAFF. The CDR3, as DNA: TGTGCCAGCAGCCAAAGACAGGGTACGAACACTGAAGCTTTCTTT.

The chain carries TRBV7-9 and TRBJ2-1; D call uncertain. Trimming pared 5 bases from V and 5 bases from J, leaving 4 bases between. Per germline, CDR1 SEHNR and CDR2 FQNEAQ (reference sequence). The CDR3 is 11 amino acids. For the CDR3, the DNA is TGTGCCAGCAGCCTTAACAATGAGCAGTTCTTC. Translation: CASSLNNEQFF.

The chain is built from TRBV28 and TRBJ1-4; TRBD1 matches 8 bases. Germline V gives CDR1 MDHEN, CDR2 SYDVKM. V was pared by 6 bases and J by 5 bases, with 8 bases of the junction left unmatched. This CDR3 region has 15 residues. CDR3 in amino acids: CASRPGQGLNEKLFF. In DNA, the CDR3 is TGTGCCAGCAGGCCAGGACAGGGACTGAATGAAAAACTGTTTTTT.

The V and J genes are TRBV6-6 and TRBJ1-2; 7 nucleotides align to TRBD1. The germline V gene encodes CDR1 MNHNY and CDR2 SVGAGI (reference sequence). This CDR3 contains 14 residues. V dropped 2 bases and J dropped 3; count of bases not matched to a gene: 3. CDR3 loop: CASSYDGTDYGYTF. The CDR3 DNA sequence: TGTGCCAGCAGTTACGATGGGACAGACTATGGCTACACCTTC.